This is a list of T cell receptor beta chains from one sample in a study of OX40 agonist ivuxolimab in advanced cancers. Assay: immunoSEQ multiplex PCR; the TCRdb copy retains only in-frame clones and omits some. This table holds fewer than 65,000 clones, about 94% found once. Sample: CD4+ or CD8+ T cells sorted from blood, taken in a trial of the OX40 agonist ivuxolimab. The receptors were sampled from an adult with an advanced solid tumor such as melanoma, head and neck, liver or kidney cancer. Each CDR3 is given without its conserved first and last residue.

V gene,CDR3 protein
TRBV6-5,ASSPHPQTGEEQY
TRBV18,ASSPDWVSYGYT
TRBV7-2,ASSLLMPPMSYNSPLH
TRBV7-3,ASGGQGAGELF
TRBV28,ASSLKGQGIDTQY
TRBV19,ASTRFGTGELF
TRBV15,ATSSRPGNYEQY
TRBV5-1,ASSLARQGGTNEKLF
TRBV2,ASGTKDRIYEQY
TRBV4-3,ASSQDRTGNTEAF
TRBV5-6,ASSLGHLNQPQH
TRBV27,ASSLLGHQPQH
TRBV5-1,ASSLAGESYEQY
TRBV5-4,ASSFGGSSYEQY
TRBV19,ASSKGVSYEQY
TRBV7-9,ASEPIGTVSYEQY
TRBV9,ASSVEGDRGTEAF
TRBV6-1,ASSEAGTSGSEQY
TRBV27,ASSNIYEQY
TRBV2,ASRTGVAKNIQY
TRBV5-1,ASSLEDLETQY
TRBV29-1,SVEDIGLDRANTEAF
TRBV21-1,ASTDRLAGNSYEQY
TRBV27,ASSLSSGDYGYT
TRBV30,AWSRGSSYQETQY
TRBV6-1,ASIMTAEAF
TRBV10-3,AISEWGASTDTQY
TRBV7-9,ASSQGNGNQPQH
TRBV7-2,ASSGLATRSDEQF
TRBV7-9,AIGSGSSNEQF
TRBV6-5,ASSGPRSYEQY
TRBV9,ASSVGRGVNNEQF
TRBV4-3,ASSQSRLDTYNEQF
TRBV7-8,ASSSPGQGIGYT
TRBV27,ASSDRGPSYEQY
TRBV27,ASRDREVQY
TRBV12-2,ASRLPTGLGYT
TRBV6-5,ASSSVLAGVSEQY
TRBV5-1,ASSLGRTETNYGYT
TRBV5-4,ASSLGGLYEQY
TRBV27,ASRTGDYSPLH
TRBV11-1,ASSLGGEDYGYT
TRBV27,ASSPLLGLNTGELF
TRBV5-1,ASSLEPTGSDTQY
TRBV2,ASRTLDRVSEQF
TRBV7-2,ASSEGLSYEQY
TRBV6-1,ASSEAGVSYNEQF
TRBV5-6,ASSSQGFQQPQH
TRBV11-2,ASSFSEQY